This T cell receptor beta chain was identified in a study of memory CD4+ T cells and cytomegalovirus serostatus. Across the whole study: Healthy Belgian adult donors included roughly nine CMV-positive and 24 CMV-negative people. General study results and limits: CMV serostatus prediction reached median AUC approximately 0.95, or 0.91 with US-trained model.

In this sample, this clone turned up once. Its antigen remains unidentified. The sort gate was single viable CD3+CD4+CD8-CD45RO+ cells for memory CD4+ T cells. Donors' CMV status reflects serum IgG against pp150, pp28, p38, p52. In germline, CDR1 is SGHTA, CDR2 FQGTGA. The CDR3 is 14 amino acids. V lost 3 bases to trimming and J lost 6 bases; unmatched junction nucleotides: 2. In the authors' methods: After removing out-of-frame reads, approximately 2.2 million distinct TCRbeta sequences remained. Repertoires were generated with immunoSEQ multiplex PCR, while TCRdb's copy carries only in-frame clones and drops some. From that table come the V and J calls and clone size; the DNA was used to work out D and trimming. The sample lists around 60,000 clones, roughly three quarters occurring once.

The chain has TRBV7-3 and TRBJ1-6; 7 nucleotides line up with TRBD1. The TCR originated in an adult in good health and CMV-seronegative. The sample taken for sequencing was memory CD4+ T cells from blood. DNA of the CDR3: TGTGCCAGCAGCTTGCGACAGGGTAATTCACCCCTCCACTTT. As protein: CASSLRQGNSPLHF.